The entry below describes one T cell receptor beta chain. Its matching antigen is unknown. This record belongs to a study of identical twins. Study-level points and caveats: Low generation-probability sequences were in excess among twin-shared out-of-frame alpha sequences.

Germline CDR1 reads SGHRS; CDR2 reads YFSETQ. V lost 7 bases to trimming and J lost 0 bases; unmatched junction nucleotides: 12. CDR3 length equals 16 residues. TCRdb itself ran the 5' RACE reads through MiXCR, one entry per CDR3 protein. The sample consists of about 700,000 distinct CDR3 sequences, approximately 6.1% of them appearing once. The sequencing input was naive T cells sorted from blood. The V call is TRBV5-1, the J call TRBJ1-1, with TRBD1 matching over 7 bases. This receptor was taken from a man aged 18 to 30 in good health. CDR3 sequence: CASGEGLQGMNTEAFF. The CDR3 region has the DNA TGCGCCAGCGGGGAGGGGTTACAGGGGATGAACACTGAAGCTTTCTTT. The whole variable domain, filled in from reference TRBV5-1 and TRBJ1-1, reads KAGVTQTPRYLIKTRGQQVTLSCSPISGHRSVSWYQQTPGQGLQFLFEYFSETQRNKGNFPGRFSGRQFSNSRSEMNVSTLELGDSALYLCASGEGLQGMNTEAFFGQGTRLTVV.